This TCR beta chain was identified in a study of T cell responses to AZD1222 COVID-19 vaccine. The study, taken as a whole, reports: The donor cohort was predominantly white British with a female majority, and clonal diversity may have been underestimated. The repertoires were collected only after the peak T cell response. Spike-specific TCR breadth and depth both grew after two AZD1222 doses.

The CDR3 loop spans 15 amino acids. Trimming left V 0 bases short and J 6 bases short, with 12 bases between. CDR1 and CDR2 from the germline V gene are SGHKS and YYEKEE (reference sequence). This table comes from immunoSEQ multiplex PCR, and its TCRdb copy is limited to in-frame clones, with some not included. Here the sample spans roughly 60,000 clones, roughly 84% being singletons. Regarding this clone: Its antigen is unidentified.

The specimen comprised peripheral blood, sampled on day 0 of AZD1222 vaccination. This TCR was sampled from an adult in good health. The V and J genes are TRBV5-5 and TRBJ1-4, with D unresolved. The CDR3 bases are TGTGCCAGCAGCTTGGAACGGAGTTATCATGAAAAACTGTTTTTT. Translated: CASSLERSYHEKLFF.